The 11 T cell receptor beta chains presented below share a single source sample, sequenced in a study of CDR3 diversity in severe acne. TCRdb independently ran MiXCR on the PCR reads; one entry per CDR3 protein. The sample has 100,000 or so distinct CDR3 sequences, 51% seen once; the top ten hold roughly an eighth. The sample consisted of blood. These receptor sequences come from a male donor with acne.

The chain joins TRBV10-3 to TRBJ1-4, with no clear D. This CDR3 comprises 11 residues. Germline CDR1 ENHRY, CDR2 SYGVKD. The V gene lost 4 bases and the J gene lost 7 bases, with 4 bases spanning the gap. DNA of the CDR3: TGTGCCATCAGTGTGGGTGAAAAACTGTTTTTT. Its translation is CAISVGEKLFF.

The rearrangement uses TRBV7-3 and TRBJ2-1; TRBD1 might be the D (6 bases). The germline V gene encodes CDR1 SGHTA and CDR2 FQGTGA. Trimming stripped 3 bases from V and 12 bases from J, with 9 bases between. The CDR3 is 11 amino acids. The CDR3 nucleotides read TGTGCCAGCAGCTTGGGGGCAGGGCAGTTCTTC. Its protein product is CASSLGAGQFF.

In its sample, this clonotype was seen many times. The V call is TRBV6-5, the J call TRBJ1-6; D not resolved. CDR1 MNHEY and CDR2 SVGAGI come from the germline V gene. The CDR3 is 16 residues long. V lost 0 bases and J lost 6, with 12 bases in between. The CDR3 spells CASSYSGLQINSPLHF. The CDR3 DNA follows: TGTGCCAGCAGTTACTCTGGCCTGCAGATTAATTCACCCCTCCACTTT.

The chain has TRBV28 and TRBJ1-2; a weak D match, TRBD1 (5 bases). Deletions cut 9 bases from V and 4 bases from J, with 27 bases between. CDR1 MDHEN and CDR2 SYDVKM come from the germline V gene. The CDR3 length is 17 residues. The CDR3 sequence is CASTTSAGTGQTYGYTF. The CDR3 DNA reads as TGTGCCAGTACCACCTCAGCTGGGACCGGACAAACCTATGGCTACACCTTC.

The gene calls are TRBV29-1 and TRBJ2-3; 14 nucleotides agree with TRBD2. Germline V gene lookup returns CDR1 SQVTM and CDR2 ANQGSEA. V was clipped by 6 bases and J by 0 bases; unmatched bases: 2. CDR3 length equals 15 residues. The CDR3, as DNA: TGCAGCGTGGGGACTAGCGGGAGCAGCACAGATACGCAGTATTTT. It codes for CSVGTSGSSTDTQYF.

Worth noting for this clonotype: A much larger clone lies one base from this, so it may be a read error. The chain is built from TRBV24-1 and TRBJ2-5; 8 bases are shared with TRBD1. The germline CDR1 and CDR2 sequences are KGHDR and SFDVKD. The CDR3 loop spans 14 amino acids. The CDR3 sequence: CATSDTGGRETRYF. The CDR3 nucleotides are TGTGCCACCAGTGATACAGGGGGACGCGAGACCCGGTACTTC.

This chain joins TRBV9 and TRBJ2-1, with a weak D call TRBD2 (7 bases). Germline V CDR1 and CDR2: SGDLS, YYNGEE. The CDR3 loop spans 17 amino acids. Between the trimmed V and J ends, which lost 4 bases and 0 bases, there was a span of 17 bases. CDR3 residues: CASSSEGEGGSYNEQFF. DNA for the CDR3: TGTGCCAGCAGCTCCGAGGGGGAGGGGGGCTCCTACAATGAGCAGTTCTTC. The variable domain in full, with the rest retrieved from reference TRBV9 and TRBJ2-1, is DSGVTQTPKHLITATGQRVTLRCSPRSGDLSVYWYQQSLDQGLQFLIQYYNGEERAKGNILERFSAQQFPDLHSELNLSSLELGDSALYFCASSSEGEGGSYNEQFFGPGTRLTVL.

Written as DNA, the CDR3 is TGTGCCAGCAGCCCAGTCGGGACAGGGGAGTACGAGCAGTACTTC. Protein sequence: CASSPVGTGEYEQYF. The genes are TRBV11-1 and TRBJ2-7; 10 positions match TRBD1. Germline V lookup: CDR1 SGHAT, CDR2 FQDESV (reference sequence). The V gene end was trimmed by 5 bases and the J gene end by 4 bases; junction bases not matched to a gene: 8. The CDR3 has 15 residues.

The table lists this clonotype with a count of one. V usage is TRBV10-2 and J usage is TRBJ2-5; 9 bases match TRBD2. CDR1 is WSHSY and CDR2 is SAAADI in the germline V gene. This CDR3 is built from 15 residues. V lost 3 bases to trimming and J lost 5 bases; unmatched junction nucleotides: 7. CDR3 amino acids: CASSDLREGRETQYF. CDR3 bases: TGCGCCAGCAGTGATCTGCGGGAGGGTAGGGAGACCCAGTACTTC.

Within the sample, this clonotype is medium-sized. The chain has TRBV5-8 and TRBJ2-1, with unresolved D. Trimming removed 0 bases from V and 7 bases from J, with 11 bases in between. The germline V gene has CDR1 SGHTS and CDR2 YDEGEE. This CDR3 is built from 14 residues. The CDR3 coding sequence is TGTGCCAGCAGCTTGGATCCATTGCGGAATGAGCAGTTCTTC. Encoded protein: CASSLDPLRNEQFF.

In its sample, this clonotype was seen many times. The chain employs TRBV7-9 and TRBJ1-6, with D possibly matching TRBD1 (5 bases). CDR3 length: 15 residues. Trimming left V 5 bases short and J 7 bases short, with 15 bases between. Germline V lookup: CDR1 SEHNR, CDR2 FQNEAQ (reference sequence). In DNA form, the CDR3 reads TGTGCCAGCAGCCAAGGGACTGCGATCAATTCACCCCTCCACTTT. Translating gives CASSQGTAINSPLHF.